This T cell receptor (beta chain) was recovered during a study of identical twins. Only healthy Caucasians were enrolled as donors. TCRdb processed the 5' RACE reads anew with MiXCR; each CDR3 protein has one entry. Of under 350,000 distinct CDR3 sequences in the sample, 8% to 9.5% were seen once. This CDR3 is built from 15 residues. Germline CDR1 is MGHRA and CDR2 is YSYEKL. Trimming took 0 bases from V and 3 from J, leaving 9 bases between them. This clonotype was seen ten or more times. The same specimen was also included in a second study, on yellow fever vaccine responses in identical twins. That study adds: In identical twins, vaccine T cell responses appeared partly shared and partly individual.

This TCR was recovered from a woman aged 18-29 years in good health. This chain uses TRBV4-1 with TRBJ2-1; TRBD1 is a possible D gene (5 bases). Sequenced sample: CD8+ T cells sorted from blood. The CDR3 protein is CASSQDNQGYNEQFF. The DNA of the CDR3 is TGCGCCAGCAGCCAAGATAACCAGGGCTACAATGAGCAGTTCTTC.